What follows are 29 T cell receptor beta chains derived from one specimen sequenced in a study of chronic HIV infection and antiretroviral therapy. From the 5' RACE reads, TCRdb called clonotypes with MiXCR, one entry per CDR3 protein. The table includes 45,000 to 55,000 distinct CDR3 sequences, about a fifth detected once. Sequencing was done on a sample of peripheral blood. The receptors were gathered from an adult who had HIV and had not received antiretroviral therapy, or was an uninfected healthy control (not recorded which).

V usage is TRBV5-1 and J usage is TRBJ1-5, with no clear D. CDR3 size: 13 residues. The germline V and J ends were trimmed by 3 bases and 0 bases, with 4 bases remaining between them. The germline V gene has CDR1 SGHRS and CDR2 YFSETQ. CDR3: CASSSDSNQPQHF. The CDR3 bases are TGCGCCAGCAGCTCGGATAGCAATCAGCCCCAGCATTTT.

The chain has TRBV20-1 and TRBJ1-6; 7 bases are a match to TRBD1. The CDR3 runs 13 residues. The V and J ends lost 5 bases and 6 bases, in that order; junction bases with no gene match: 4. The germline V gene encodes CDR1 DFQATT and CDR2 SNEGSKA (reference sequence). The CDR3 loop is CSAWTGGNSPLHF. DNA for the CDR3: TGCAGTGCTTGGACAGGCGGTAATTCACCCCTCCACTTT.

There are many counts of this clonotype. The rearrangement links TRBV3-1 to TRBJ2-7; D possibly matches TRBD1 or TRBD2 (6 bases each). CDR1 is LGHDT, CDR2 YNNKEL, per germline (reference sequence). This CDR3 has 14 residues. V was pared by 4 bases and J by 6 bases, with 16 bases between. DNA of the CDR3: TGTGCCAGCAGCCCTACGGGGTGGGGGGCCGAGCAGTACTTC. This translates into CASSPTGWGAEQYF.

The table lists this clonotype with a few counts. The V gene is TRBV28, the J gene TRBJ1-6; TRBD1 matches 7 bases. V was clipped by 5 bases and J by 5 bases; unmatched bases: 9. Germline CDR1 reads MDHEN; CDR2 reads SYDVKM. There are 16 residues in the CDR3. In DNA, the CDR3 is TGTGCCAGCAGTCCTCCCCCCGGACAGGATAATTCACCCCTCCACTTT. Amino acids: CASSPPPGQDNSPLHF.

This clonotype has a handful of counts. The CDR3 loop reads CASSDGAPDEQFF. The CDR3 DNA is TGTGCCAGCAGTGACGGGGCCCCCGATGAGCAGTTCTTC. The V gene is TRBV6-4, the J gene TRBJ2-1; possibly TRBD1 for D (5 bases). The CDR3 covers 13 residues. Between the trimmed V and J ends, which lost 2 bases and 8 bases, there was a span of 10 bases. Germline values: CDR1 MRHNA, CDR2 SNTAGT.

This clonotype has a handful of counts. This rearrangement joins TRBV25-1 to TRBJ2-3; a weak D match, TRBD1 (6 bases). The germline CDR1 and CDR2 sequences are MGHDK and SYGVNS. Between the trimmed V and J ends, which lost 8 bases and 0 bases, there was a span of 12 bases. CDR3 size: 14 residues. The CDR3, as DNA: TGTGCCAGCGAGGGACACTCCAGCACAGATACGCAGTATTTT. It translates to CASEGHSSTDTQYF.

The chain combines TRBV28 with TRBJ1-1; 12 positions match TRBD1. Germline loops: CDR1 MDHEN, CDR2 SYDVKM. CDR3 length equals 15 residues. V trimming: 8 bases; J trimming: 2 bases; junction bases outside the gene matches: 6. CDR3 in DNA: TGTGCCAGCCTGGGACAGGGGGCCTCCAACACTGAAGCTTTCTTT. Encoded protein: CASLGQGASNTEAFF.

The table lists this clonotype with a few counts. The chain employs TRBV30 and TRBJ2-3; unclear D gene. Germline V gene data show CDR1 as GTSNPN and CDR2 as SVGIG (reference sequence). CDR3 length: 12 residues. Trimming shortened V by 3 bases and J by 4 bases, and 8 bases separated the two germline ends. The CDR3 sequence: CAWSPGPDTQYF. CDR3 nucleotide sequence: TGTGCCTGGAGCCCCGGACCAGATACGCAGTATTTT.

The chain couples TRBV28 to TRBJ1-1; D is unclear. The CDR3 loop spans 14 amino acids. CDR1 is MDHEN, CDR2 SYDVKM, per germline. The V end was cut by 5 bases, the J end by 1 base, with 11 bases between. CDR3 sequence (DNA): TGTGCCAGCAGTAGCCCGGCGGGGAACACTGAAGCTTTCTTT. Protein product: CASSSPAGNTEAFF. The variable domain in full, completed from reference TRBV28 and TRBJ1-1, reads DVKVTQSSRYLVKRTGEKVFLECVQDMDHENMFWYRQDPGLGLRLIYFSYDVKMKEKGDIPEGYSVSREKKERFSLILESASTNQTSMYLCASSSPAGNTEAFFGQGTRLTVV.

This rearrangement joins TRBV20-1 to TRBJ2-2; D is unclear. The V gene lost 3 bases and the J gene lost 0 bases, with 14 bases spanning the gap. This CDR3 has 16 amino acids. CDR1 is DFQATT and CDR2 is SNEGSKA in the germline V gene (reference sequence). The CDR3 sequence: CSARPCCRTNTGELFF. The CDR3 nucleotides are TGCAGTGCTAGGCCCTGCTGTCGGACGAACACCGGGGAGCTGTTTTTT.

In nucleotides, the CDR3 is TGTGCCAGCAACGTCCAGGGCTATGACGAGCAGTACTTC. It is translated as CASNVQGYDEQYF. The chain uses TRBV9 and TRBJ2-7; weak D call: TRBD1 (5 bases). Germline CDR1 SGDLS, CDR2 YYNGEE. The CDR3 has 13 amino acids. V dropped 6 bases and J dropped 5 bases, with 15 bases sitting between them.

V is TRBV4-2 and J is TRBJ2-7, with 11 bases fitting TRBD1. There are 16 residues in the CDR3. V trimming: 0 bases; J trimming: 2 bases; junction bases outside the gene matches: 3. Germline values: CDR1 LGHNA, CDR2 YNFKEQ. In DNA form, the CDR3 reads TGTGCCAGCAGCCAAGAGGGACAGGGGGGAACCTACGAGCAGTACTTC. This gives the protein CASSQEGQGGTYEQYF.

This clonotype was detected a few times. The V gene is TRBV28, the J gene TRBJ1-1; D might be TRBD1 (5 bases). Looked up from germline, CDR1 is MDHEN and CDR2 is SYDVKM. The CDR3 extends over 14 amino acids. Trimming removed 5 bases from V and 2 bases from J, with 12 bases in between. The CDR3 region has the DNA TGTGCCAGCAGTGGTCGACAGAAAAACACTGAAGCTTTCTTT. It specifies CASSGRQKNTEAFF.

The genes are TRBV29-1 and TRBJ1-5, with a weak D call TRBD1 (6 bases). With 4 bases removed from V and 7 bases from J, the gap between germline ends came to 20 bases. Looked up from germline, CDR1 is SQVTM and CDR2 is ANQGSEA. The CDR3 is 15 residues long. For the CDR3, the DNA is TGCAGCGTTGCGACAAAAAGGGGGGCCGGGCAGCCCCAGCATTTT. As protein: CSVATKRGAGQPQHF.

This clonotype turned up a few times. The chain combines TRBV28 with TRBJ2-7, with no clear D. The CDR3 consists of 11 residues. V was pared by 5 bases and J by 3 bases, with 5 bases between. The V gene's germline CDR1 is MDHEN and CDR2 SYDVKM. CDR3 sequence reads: CASSPHYEQYF. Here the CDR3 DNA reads TGTGCCAGCAGTCCCCACTACGAGCAGTACTTC.

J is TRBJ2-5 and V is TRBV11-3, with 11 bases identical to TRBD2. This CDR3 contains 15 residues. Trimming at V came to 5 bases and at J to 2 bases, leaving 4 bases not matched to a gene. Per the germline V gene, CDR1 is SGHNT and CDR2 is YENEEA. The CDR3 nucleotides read TGTGCCAGCAGCGCCAGGACTAGCGGGCAAGAGACCCAGTACTTC. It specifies CASSARTSGQETQYF.

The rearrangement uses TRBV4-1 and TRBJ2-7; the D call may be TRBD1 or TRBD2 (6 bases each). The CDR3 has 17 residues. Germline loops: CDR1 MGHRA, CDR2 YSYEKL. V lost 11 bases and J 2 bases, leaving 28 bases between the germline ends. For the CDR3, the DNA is TGCGCCCAACCCAGGGAGGACAGACCGCATCAACCCTACGAGCAGTACTTC. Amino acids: CAQPREDRPHQPYEQYF.

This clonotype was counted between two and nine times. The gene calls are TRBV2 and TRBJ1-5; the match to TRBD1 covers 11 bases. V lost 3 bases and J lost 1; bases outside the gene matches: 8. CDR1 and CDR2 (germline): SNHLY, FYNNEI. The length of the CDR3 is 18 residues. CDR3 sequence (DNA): TGTGCCAGCAGTGAGTTGAGGACAGGGGGCGTAAGCAATCAGCCCCAGCATTTT. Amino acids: CASSELRTGGVSNQPQHF. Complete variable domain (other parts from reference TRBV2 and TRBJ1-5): EPEVTQTPSHQVTQMGQEVILRCVPISNHLYFYWYRQILGQKVEFLVSFYNNEISEKSEIFDDQFSVERPDGSNFTLKIRSTKLEDSAMYFCASSELRTGGVSNQPQHFGDGTRLSIL.

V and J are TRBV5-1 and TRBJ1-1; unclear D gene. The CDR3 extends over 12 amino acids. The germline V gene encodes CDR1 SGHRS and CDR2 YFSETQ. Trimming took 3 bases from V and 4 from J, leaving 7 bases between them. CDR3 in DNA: TGCGCCAGCAGCTCGGACCTCACTGAAGCTTTCTTT. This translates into CASSSDLTEAFF.

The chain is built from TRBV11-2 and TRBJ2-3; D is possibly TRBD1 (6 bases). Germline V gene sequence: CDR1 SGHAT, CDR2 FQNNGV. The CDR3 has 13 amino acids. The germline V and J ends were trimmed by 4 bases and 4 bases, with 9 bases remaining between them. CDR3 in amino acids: CASSSQGADTQYF. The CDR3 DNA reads TGTGCCAGCAGCTCACAGGGTGCAGATACGCAGTATTTT.

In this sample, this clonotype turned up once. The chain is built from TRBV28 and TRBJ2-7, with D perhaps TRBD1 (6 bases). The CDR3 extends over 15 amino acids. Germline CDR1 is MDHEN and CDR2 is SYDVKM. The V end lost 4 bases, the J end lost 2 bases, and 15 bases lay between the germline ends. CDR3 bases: TGTGCCAGCAGTTCCACAGGGTTATTGACCTACGAGCAGTACTTC. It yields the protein CASSSTGLLTYEQYF. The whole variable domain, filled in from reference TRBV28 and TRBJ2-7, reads DVKVTQSSRYLVKRTGEKVFLECVQDMDHENMFWYRQDPGLGLRLIYFSYDVKMKEKGDIPEGYSVSREKKERFSLILESASTNQTSMYLCASSSTGLLTYEQYFGPGTRLTVT.

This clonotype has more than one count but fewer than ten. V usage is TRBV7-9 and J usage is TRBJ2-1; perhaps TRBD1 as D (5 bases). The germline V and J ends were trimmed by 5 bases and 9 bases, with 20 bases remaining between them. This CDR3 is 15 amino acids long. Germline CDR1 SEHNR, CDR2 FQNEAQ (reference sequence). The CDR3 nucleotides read TGTGCCAGCAGCCCTCCGGGCCGGTGGGGCGGTGAGCAGTTCTTC. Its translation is CASSPPGRWGGEQFF.

The CDR3 loop is CSVVGAGGPNTIYF. The CDR3 DNA reads as TGCAGCGTTGTCGGCGCAGGGGGTCCAAACACCATATATTTT. The chain employs TRBV29-1 and TRBJ1-3; 7 bases match TRBD1. The CDR3 has 14 residues. The V gene's germline CDR1 is SQVTM and CDR2 ANQGSEA. V lost 4 bases and J lost 6; bases outside the gene matches: 9.

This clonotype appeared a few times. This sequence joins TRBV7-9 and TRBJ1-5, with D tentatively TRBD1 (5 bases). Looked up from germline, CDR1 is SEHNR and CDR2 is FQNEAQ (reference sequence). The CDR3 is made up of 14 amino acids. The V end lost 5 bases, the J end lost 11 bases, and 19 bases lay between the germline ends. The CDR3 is CASSLSGTLNAQHF. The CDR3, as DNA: TGTGCCAGCAGCCTATCCGGGACGCTCAACGCCCAGCATTTT.

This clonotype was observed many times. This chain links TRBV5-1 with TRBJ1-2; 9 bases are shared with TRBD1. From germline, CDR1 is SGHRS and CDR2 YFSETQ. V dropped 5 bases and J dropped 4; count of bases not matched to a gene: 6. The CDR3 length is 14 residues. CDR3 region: CASSNQTGGYGYTF. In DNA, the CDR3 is TGCGCCAGCAGTAATCAGACAGGGGGCTATGGCTACACCTTC.

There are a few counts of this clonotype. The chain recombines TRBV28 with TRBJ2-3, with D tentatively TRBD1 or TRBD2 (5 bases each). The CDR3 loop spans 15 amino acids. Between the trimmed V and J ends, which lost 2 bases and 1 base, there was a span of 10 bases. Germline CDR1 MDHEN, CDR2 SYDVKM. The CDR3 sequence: CASSLGGLRTDTQYF. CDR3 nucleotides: TGTGCCAGCAGTTTAGGGGGTCTTCGCACAGATACGCAGTATTTT.

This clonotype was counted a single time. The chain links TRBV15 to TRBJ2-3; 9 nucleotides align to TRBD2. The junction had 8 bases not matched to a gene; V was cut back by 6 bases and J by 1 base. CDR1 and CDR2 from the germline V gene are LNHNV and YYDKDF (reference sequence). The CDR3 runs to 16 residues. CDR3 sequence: CATSLGWTSGTDTQYF. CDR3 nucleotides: TGTGCCACCAGTCTAGGTTGGACTAGCGGCACAGATACGCAGTATTTT.

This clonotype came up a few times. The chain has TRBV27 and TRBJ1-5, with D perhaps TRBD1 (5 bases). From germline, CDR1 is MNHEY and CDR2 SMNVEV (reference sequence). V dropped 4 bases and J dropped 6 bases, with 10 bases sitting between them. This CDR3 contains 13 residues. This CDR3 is CASSSRVSQPQHF. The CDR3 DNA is TGTGCCAGCAGTTCCAGGGTTAGTCAGCCCCAGCATTTT.

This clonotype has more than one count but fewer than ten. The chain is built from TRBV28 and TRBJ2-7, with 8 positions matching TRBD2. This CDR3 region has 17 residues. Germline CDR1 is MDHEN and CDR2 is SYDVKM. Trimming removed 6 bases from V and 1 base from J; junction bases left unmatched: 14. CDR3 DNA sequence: TGTGCCAGCAGCAAGGGCCCTGTAGCGGGACGTTCCTACGAGCAGTACTTC. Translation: CASSKGPVAGRSYEQYF.